This record covers a single T cell receptor beta chain. Sequencing was performed with immunoSEQ multiplex PCR; in TCRdb, only in-frame clones are kept and a portion is missing. The sample lists around 250,000 clones; approximately 90% were seen once. The CDR3 is made up of 14 amino acids. CDR1 and CDR2 from the germline V gene are MNHNY and SVGAGI (reference sequence). V was clipped by 0 bases and J by 4 bases, with 9 bases between them. The data stem from a study of blood T cell repertoires in COVID-19. Sequencing used peripheral blood. The sequence was collected from a woman in her twenties or thirties with active or convalescent COVID-19. The chain employs TRBV6-6 and TRBJ1-2; no clear D gene. CDR3 amino acids: CASSYSAQSYGYTF. CDR3 coding DNA: TGTGCCAGCAGTTACTCGGCACAGAGCTATGGCTACACCTTC.